This T cell receptor beta chain was found in a study of beta chain features in type 1 diabetes. Germline V CDR1 and CDR2: MNHNS, SASEGT. CDR3 length equals 15 residues. Trimming took 0 bases from V and 1 from J, leaving 9 bases between them. The study reverse transcribed the entire isolated RNA, so it sequenced expressed TCRB transcripts. Produced via immunoSEQ multiplex PCR; TCRdb's table is partial and in-frame only. The sample shows 450,000 to 550,000 clones, around 28% of them seen only once. The chain recombines TRBV6-1 with TRBJ1-1, with D maybe TRBD1 (5 bases). The TCR comes from a man younger than 30 in good health. The sample taken for sequencing was naive CD4+ T cells from blood. CDR3 bases: TGTGCCAGCAGTGAAGCGGGGACGGGGAACACTGAAGCTTTCTTT. It encodes CASSEAGTGNTEAFF.